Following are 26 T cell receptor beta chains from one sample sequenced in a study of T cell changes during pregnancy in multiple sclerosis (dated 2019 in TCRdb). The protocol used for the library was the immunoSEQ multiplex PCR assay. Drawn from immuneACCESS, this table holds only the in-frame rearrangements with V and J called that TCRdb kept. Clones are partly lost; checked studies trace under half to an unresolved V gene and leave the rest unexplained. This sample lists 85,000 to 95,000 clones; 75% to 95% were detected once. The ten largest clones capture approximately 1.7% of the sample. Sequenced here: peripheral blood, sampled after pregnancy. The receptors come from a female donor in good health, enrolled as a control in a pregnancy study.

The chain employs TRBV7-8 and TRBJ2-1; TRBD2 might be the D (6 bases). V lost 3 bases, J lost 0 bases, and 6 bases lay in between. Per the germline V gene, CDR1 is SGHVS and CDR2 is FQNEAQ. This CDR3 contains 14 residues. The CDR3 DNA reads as TGTGCCAGCAGCTTCGGGAGCTCCTACAATGAGCAGTTCTTC. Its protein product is CASSFGSSYNEQFF.

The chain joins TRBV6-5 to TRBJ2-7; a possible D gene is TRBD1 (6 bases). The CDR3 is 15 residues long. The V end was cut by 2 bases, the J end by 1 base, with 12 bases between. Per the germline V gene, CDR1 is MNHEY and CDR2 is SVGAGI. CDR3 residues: CASSYGGYFSYEQYF. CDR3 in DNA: TGTGCCAGCAGTTACGGGGGCTACTTTTCCTACGAGCAGTACTTC.

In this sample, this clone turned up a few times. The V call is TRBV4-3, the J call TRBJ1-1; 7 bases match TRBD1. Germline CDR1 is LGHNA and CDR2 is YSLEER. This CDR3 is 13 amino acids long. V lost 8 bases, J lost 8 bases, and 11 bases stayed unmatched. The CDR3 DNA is TGCGCCAGCCGAGACAGGGCCTCGGGGGAAGCTTTCTTT. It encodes CASRDRASGEAFF.

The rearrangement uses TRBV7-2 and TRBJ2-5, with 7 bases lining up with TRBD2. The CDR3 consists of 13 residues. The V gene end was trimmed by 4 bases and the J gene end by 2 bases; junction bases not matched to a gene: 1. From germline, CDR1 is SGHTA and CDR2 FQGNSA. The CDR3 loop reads CASSWTRQETQYF. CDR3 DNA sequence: TGTGCCAGCAGCTGGACTAGGCAAGAGACCCAGTACTTC. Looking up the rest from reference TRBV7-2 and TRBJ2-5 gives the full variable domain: GAGVSQSPSNKVTEKGKDVELRCDPISGHTALYWYRQSLGQGLEFLIYFQGNSAPDKSGLPSDRFSAERTGGSVSTLTIQRTQQEDSAVYLCASSWTRQETQYFGPGTRLLVL.

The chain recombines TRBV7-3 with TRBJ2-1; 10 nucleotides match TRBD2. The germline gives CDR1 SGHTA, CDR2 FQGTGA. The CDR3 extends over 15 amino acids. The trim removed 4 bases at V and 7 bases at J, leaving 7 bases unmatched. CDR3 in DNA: TGTGCCAGCAGCTATTTAGCGGGGGGAAAGAATGAGCAGTTCTTC. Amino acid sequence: CASSYLAGGKNEQFF.

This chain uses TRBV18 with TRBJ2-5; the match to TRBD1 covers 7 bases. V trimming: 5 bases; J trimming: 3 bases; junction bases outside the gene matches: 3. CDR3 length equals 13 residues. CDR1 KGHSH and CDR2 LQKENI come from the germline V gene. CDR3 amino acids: CASSVTGKETQYF. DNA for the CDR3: TGTGCCAGCTCAGTGACAGGGAAAGAGACCCAGTACTTC.

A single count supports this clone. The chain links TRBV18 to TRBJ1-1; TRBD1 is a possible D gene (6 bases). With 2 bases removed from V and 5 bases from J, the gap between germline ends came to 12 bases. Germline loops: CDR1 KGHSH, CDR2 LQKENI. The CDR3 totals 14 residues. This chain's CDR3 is CASSPRGQGTEAFF. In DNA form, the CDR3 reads TGTGCCAGCTCACCAAGGGGCCAGGGGACTGAAGCTTTCTTT.

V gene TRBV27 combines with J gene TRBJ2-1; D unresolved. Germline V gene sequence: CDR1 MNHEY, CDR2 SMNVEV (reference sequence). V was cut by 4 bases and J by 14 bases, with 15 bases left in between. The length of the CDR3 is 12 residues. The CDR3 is CASSSRPTRKFF. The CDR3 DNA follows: TGTGCCAGCAGTTCTAGACCAACCCGGAAGTTCTTC.

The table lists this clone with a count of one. The CDR3 is CASRGQGLLRGGYTF. CDR3 DNA sequence: TGTGCCAGCAGGGGACAGGGGCTACTAAGGGGTGGCTACACCTTC. J is TRBJ1-2 and V is TRBV19; TRBD1 matches at 10 bases. Germline CDR1 is LNHDA and CDR2 is SQIVND (reference sequence). J lost 7 bases, V lost 9 bases, and 14 bases had no gene match. The CDR3 is made up of 15 amino acids.

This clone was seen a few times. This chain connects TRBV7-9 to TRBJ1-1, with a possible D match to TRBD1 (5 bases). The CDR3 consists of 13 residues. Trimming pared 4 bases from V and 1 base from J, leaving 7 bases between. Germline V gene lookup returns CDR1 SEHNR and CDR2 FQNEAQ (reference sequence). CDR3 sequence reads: CASSYDRNTEAFF. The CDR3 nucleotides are TGTGCCAGCAGCTATGACAGGAACACTGAAGCTTTCTTT.

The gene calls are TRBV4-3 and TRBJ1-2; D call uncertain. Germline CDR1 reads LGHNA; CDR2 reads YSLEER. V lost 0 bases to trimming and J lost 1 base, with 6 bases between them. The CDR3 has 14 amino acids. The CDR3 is CASSQERGNYGYTF. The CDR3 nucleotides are TGCGCCAGCAGCCAAGAGCGGGGTAACTATGGCTACACCTTC.

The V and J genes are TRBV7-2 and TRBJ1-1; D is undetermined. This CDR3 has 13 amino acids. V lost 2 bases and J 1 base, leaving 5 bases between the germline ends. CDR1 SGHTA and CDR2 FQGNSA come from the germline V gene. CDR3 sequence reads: CASSLPGNTEAFF. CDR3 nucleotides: TGTGCCAGCAGCTTACCCGGGAACACTGAAGCTTTCTTT.

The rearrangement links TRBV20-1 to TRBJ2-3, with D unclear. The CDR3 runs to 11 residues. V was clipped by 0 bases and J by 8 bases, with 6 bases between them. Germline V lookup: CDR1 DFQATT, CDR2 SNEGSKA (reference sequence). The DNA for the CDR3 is TGCAGTGCTAGAGACCTCCTTACGCAGTATTTT. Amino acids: CSARDLLTQYF.

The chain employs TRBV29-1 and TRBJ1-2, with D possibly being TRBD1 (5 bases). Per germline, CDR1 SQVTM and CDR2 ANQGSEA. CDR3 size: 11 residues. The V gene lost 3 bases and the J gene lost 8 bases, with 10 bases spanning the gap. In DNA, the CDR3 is TGCAGCGTTGAGGGGCGCCGGGGCTACACCTTC. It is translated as CSVEGRRGYTF.

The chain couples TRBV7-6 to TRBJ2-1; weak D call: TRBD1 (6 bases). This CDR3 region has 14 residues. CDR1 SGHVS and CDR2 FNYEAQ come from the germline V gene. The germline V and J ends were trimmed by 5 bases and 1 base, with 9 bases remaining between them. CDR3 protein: CASSPDRSYNEQFF. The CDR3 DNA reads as TGTGCCAGCAGCCCGGACAGATCCTACAATGAGCAGTTCTTC.

The CDR3 sequence is CASSLGVRGLNQPQHF. CDR3 DNA sequence: TGCGCCAGCAGCTTGGGAGTGAGGGGGCTCAATCAGCCCCAGCATTTT. The V and J genes are TRBV5-1 and TRBJ1-5; 7 positions match TRBD1. J lost 3 bases, V lost 0 bases, and 6 bases had no gene match. The CDR3 loop spans 16 amino acids. CDR1 is SGHRS and CDR2 is YFSETQ in the germline V gene.

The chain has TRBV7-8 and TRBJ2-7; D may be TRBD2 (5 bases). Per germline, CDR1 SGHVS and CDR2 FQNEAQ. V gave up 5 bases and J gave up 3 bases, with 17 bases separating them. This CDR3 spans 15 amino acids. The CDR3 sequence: CASSAEGFLHYEQYF. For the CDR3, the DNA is TGTGCCAGCAGCGCAGAGGGCTTCCTCCACTACGAGCAGTACTTC. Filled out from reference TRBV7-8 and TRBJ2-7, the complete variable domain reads GAGVSQSPRYKVAKRGQDVALRCDPISGHVSLFWYQQALGQGPEFLTYFQNEAQLDKSGLPSDRFFAERPEGSVSTLKIQRTQQEDSAVYLCASSAEGFLHYEQYFGPGTRLTVT.

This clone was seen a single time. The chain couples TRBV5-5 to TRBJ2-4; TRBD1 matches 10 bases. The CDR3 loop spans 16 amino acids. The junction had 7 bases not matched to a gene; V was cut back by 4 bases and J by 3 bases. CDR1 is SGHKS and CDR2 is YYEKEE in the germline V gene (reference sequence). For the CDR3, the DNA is TGTGCCAGCAGCCTAAGACAGGGGGCGAGCAAAAACATTCAGTACTTC. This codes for CASSLRQGASKNIQYF.

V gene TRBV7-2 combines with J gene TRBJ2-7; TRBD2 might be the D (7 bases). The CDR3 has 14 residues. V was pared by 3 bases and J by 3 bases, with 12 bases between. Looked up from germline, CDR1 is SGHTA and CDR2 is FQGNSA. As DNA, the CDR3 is TGTGCCAGCAGCTTGGGGGGGGCTGTCTACGAGCAGTACTTC. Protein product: CASSLGGAVYEQYF.

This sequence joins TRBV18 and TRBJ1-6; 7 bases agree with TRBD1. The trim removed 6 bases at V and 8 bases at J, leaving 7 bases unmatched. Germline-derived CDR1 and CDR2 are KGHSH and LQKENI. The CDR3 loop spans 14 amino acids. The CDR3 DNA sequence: TGTGCCAGCTCCGAGGGACAGATGCATTCACCCCTCCACTTT. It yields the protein CASSEGQMHSPLHF.

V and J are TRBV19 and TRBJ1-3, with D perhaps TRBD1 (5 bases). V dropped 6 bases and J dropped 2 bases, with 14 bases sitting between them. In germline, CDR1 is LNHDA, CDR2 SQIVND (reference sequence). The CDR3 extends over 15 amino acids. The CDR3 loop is CASSPAGRAGNTIYF. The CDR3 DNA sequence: TGTGCCAGTAGCCCCGCCGGCAGGGCTGGAAACACCATATATTTT.

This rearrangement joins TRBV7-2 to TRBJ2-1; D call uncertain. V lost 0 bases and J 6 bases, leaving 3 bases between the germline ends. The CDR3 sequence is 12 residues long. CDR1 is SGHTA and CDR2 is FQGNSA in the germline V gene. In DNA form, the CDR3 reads TGTGCCAGCAGCTTAGCGCGCAATGAGCAGTTCTTC. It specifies CASSLARNEQFF.

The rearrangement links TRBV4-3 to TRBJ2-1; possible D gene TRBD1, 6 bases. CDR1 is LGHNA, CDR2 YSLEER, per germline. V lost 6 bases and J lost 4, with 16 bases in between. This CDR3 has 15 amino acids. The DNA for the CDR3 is TGCGCCAGCAGTCCGGAAGATAGGGGGTACAATGAGCAGTTCTTC. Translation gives CASSPEDRGYNEQFF.

The DNA for the CDR3 is TGTGCCAGCAGCTATACCCGGACAGGGGGTCGCGGCTACACCTTC. It specifies CASSYTRTGGRGYTF. This sequence joins TRBV7-2 and TRBJ1-2; TRBD1 agrees at 10 bases. V lost 4 bases, J lost 8 bases, and 10 bases stayed unmatched. This CDR3 is built from 15 residues. Per the germline V gene, CDR1 is SGHTA and CDR2 is FQGNSA.

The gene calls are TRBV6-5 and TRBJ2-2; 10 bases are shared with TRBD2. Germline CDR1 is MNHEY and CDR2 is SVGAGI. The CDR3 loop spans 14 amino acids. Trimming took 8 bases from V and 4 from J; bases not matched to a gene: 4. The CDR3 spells CASERGGRTGELFF. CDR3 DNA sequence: TGTGCCAGCGAGCGGGGGGGCCGCACCGGGGAGCTGTTTTTT.

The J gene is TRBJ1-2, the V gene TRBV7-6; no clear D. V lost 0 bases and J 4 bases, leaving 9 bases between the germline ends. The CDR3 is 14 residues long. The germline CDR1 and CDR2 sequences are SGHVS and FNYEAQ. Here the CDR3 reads CASSLARQLYGYTF. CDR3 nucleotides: TGTGCCAGCAGCTTAGCGAGGCAACTCTATGGCTACACCTTC.